Each of the 25 T cell receptor beta chains below was sequenced from the same sample in a study of blood T cell repertoires in COVID-19. Clones were read by immunoSEQ multiplex PCR, and TCRdb kept only the in-frame ones, dropping some. The sample holds tens of thousands of clones, roughly 82% seen once. Sequencing input: peripheral blood. The receptors were gathered from a man at least 80 years old with active COVID-19.

V is TRBV18 and J is TRBJ1-2; 9 positions agree with TRBD1. CDR3 length: 15 residues. Trimming removed 5 bases from V and 2 bases from J; junction bases left unmatched: 6. CDR1 and CDR2 from the germline V gene are KGHSH and LQKENI. The CDR3 sequence is CASSGTGLENYGYTF. Written as DNA, the CDR3 is TGTGCCAGCTCAGGGACAGGGCTTGAGAACTATGGCTACACCTTC.

V and J are TRBV6-6 and TRBJ1-6; possible D gene TRBD1, 6 bases. The CDR3 loop spans 13 amino acids. Between the trimmed V and J ends, which lost 2 bases and 10 bases, there was a span of 9 bases. Germline assignment: CDR1 MNHNY and CDR2 SVGAGI (reference sequence). This chain's CDR3 is CASSYQGPSPLHF. The CDR3 DNA is TGTGCCAGCAGTTACCAGGGGCCGTCACCCCTCCACTTT.

This sequence joins TRBV28 and TRBJ2-3; 10 bases fit TRBD1. V shed 5 bases and J 6 bases; nucleotides not matched to a gene: 11. Germline CDR1 and CDR2: MDHEN and SYDVKM. The CDR3 is 16 amino acids. The CDR3 bases are TGTGCCAGCAGTAATTCTGGGACAGGGGTCGGTGATACGCAGTATTTT. Its translation is CASSNSGTGVGDTQYF.

J is TRBJ2-2 and V is TRBV7-3; D ambiguous. Germline values: CDR1 SGHTA, CDR2 FQGTGA. The CDR3 covers 13 residues. V lost 3 bases to trimming and J lost 8 bases, with 10 bases between them. The DNA for the CDR3 is TGTGCCAGCAGCTTCCACTCTAGTGGGGAGCTGTTTTTT. Protein product: CASSFHSSGELFF.

The chain links TRBV19 to TRBJ1-1; 8 bases line up with TRBD1. V trimming: 1 base; J trimming: 3 bases; junction bases outside the gene matches: 4. The germline V gene encodes CDR1 LNHDA and CDR2 SQIVND (reference sequence). This CDR3 contains 15 residues. CDR3 nucleotides: TGTGCCAGTAGTATAGTGGAGACAGGGGACACTGAAGCTTTCTTT. Protein sequence: CASSIVETGDTEAFF.

This sequence joins TRBV15 and TRBJ2-2; weak D call: TRBD1 (6 bases). The CDR3 length is 16 residues. Germline loops: CDR1 LNHNV, CDR2 YYDKDF (reference sequence). Trimming took 1 base from V and 1 from J, leaving 10 bases between them. CDR3 DNA sequence: TGTGCCACCAGCAGAGGTCCGGGACAGAACACCGGGGAGCTGTTTTTT. It codes for CATSRGPGQNTGELFF. Full variable domain (outside the CDR3, taken from reference TRBV15 and TRBJ2-2): DAMVIQNPRYQVTQFGKPVTLSCSQTLNHNVMYWYQQKSSQAPKLLFHYYDKDFNNEADTPDNFQSRRPNTSFCFLDIRSPGLGDTAMYLCATSRGPGQNTGELFFGEGSRLTVL.

This chain connects TRBV5-6 to TRBJ2-5; possible D gene TRBD2, 6 bases. Germline V gene sequence: CDR1 SGHDT, CDR2 YYEEEE. Trimming pared 4 bases from V and 4 bases from J, leaving 14 bases between. This CDR3 is built from 14 residues. The DNA for the CDR3 is TGTGCCAGCAGCGCGCGGTGGGAGGCAGAGACCCAGTACTTC. This gives the protein CASSARWEAETQYF.

This clone is categorized as medium-sized (0.01 to 0.1%). This chain uses TRBV6-5 with TRBJ2-7; D possibly corresponds to TRBD1 (6 bases). Trimming shortened V by 8 bases and J by 4 bases, and 18 bases separated the two germline ends. From germline, CDR1 is MNHEY and CDR2 SVGAGI. The CDR3 totals 14 residues. CDR3 DNA sequence: TGTGCCAGCGCCTTTGTCTTAGGGGGATACGAGCAGTACTTC. Translating gives CASAFVLGGYEQYF.

This chain connects TRBV18 to TRBJ1-1; 8 bases agree with TRBD1. The V gene end was trimmed by 6 bases and the J gene end by 12 bases; junction bases not matched to a gene: 12. This CDR3 comprises 13 residues. The V gene's germline CDR1 is KGHSH and CDR2 LQKENI. This CDR3 is CASSTSGQGLTFF. For the CDR3, the DNA is TGTGCCAGCTCGACTTCTGGACAGGGATTGACTTTCTTT.

In this sample, this clone turned up once. The gene calls are TRBV7-8 and TRBJ2-3; D gene unclear. The germline CDR1 and CDR2 sequences are SGHVS and FQNEAQ. Trimming cost V 0 bases and J 4 bases, with 8 bases left between them. The CDR3 length is 14 residues. CDR3: CASSLAESADTQYF. As DNA, the CDR3 is TGTGCCAGCAGCTTAGCCGAGAGCGCAGATACGCAGTATTTT.

V usage is TRBV4-1 and J usage is TRBJ2-4; 13 bases fit TRBD2. The CDR3 consists of 19 residues. The V and J ends lost 0 bases and 3 bases, in that order; junction bases with no gene match: 8. Germline loops: CDR1 MGHRA, CDR2 YSYEKL. The CDR3 DNA reads as TGCGCCAGCAGCCAAGAAGAACTAGCGGGGGGGCTGGGCAAAAACATTCAGTACTTC. Its protein product is CASSQEELAGGLGKNIQYF.

The rearrangement links TRBV10-3 to TRBJ1-1; D unclear. Germline assignment: CDR1 ENHRY and CDR2 SYGVKD. This CDR3 is built from 13 residues. The V end was cut by 6 bases, the J end by 1 base, with 9 bases between. The CDR3 sequence: CAIRDKANTEAFF. The CDR3 DNA follows: TGTGCCATCAGAGACAAGGCGAACACTGAAGCTTTCTTT.

This clone has just one count. This chain uses TRBV7-2 with TRBJ1-5; 10 bases match TRBD1. In germline, CDR1 is SGHTA, CDR2 FQGNSA. The V gene end was trimmed by 5 bases and the J gene end by 5 bases; junction bases not matched to a gene: 15. The CDR3 is 18 residues long. The CDR3 protein is CASSQAPYRDRGDQPQHF. For the CDR3, the DNA is TGTGCCAGCAGCCAAGCCCCCTACCGGGACAGGGGTGATCAGCCCCAGCATTTT.

The CDR3 protein is CASSGQGGLEQFF. The CDR3 DNA sequence: TGTGCCAGCTCAGGACAGGGAGGGCTAGAGCAGTTCTTC. V gene TRBV18 combines with J gene TRBJ2-1, with TRBD1 as a possible D gene (8 bases). The germline gives CDR1 KGHSH, CDR2 LQKENI. Trimming shortened V by 5 bases and J by 10 bases, and 15 bases separated the two germline ends. This CDR3 region has 13 residues.

This sequence joins TRBV20-1 and TRBJ2-1; 7 bases are a match to TRBD2. CDR3 length equals 16 residues. CDR1 is DFQATT, CDR2 SNEGSKA, per germline (reference sequence). J lost 0 bases, V lost 5 bases, and 10 bases had no gene match. DNA for the CDR3: TGCAGTGCTGGTGGGGGGGTCTCAAGCTCCTACAATGAGCAGTTCTTC. Translating it yields CSAGGGVSSSYNEQFF.

This rearrangement joins TRBV15 to TRBJ2-2; 11 positions agree with TRBD2. Germline V gives CDR1 LNHNV, CDR2 YYDKDF (reference sequence). The CDR3 length is 16 residues. Trimming removed 0 bases from V and 5 bases from J; junction bases left unmatched: 2. The CDR3 coding sequence is TGTGCCACCAGCAGAGAGACTAGCGGGATGACCGGGGAGCTGTTTTTT. It encodes CATSRETSGMTGELFF.

The chain recombines TRBV11-2 with TRBJ2-2; weak D call: TRBD1 (6 bases). CDR3 length: 14 amino acids. The germline V gene encodes CDR1 SGHAT and CDR2 FQNNGV. Trimming took 6 bases from V and 0 from J, leaving 8 bases between them. CDR3 sequence: CASSRDTNTGELFF. CDR3 nucleotides: TGTGCCAGCAGTCGGGACACGAACACCGGGGAGCTGTTTTTT.

This sequence joins TRBV3-1 (or the pseudogene TRBV3-2) and TRBJ1-2, with D possibly being TRBD1 (5 bases). With 4 bases removed from V and 5 bases from J, the gap between germline ends came to 11 bases. Per the germline V gene, CDR1 is LGHDT and CDR2 is YNNKEL (reference sequence). The CDR3 is 13 residues long. The CDR3 here is CASSRGTVYGYTF. The CDR3 nucleotides are TGTGCCAGCAGCCGCGGGACGGTATATGGCTACACCTTC.

The V gene is TRBV23-1, the J gene TRBJ2-1; D is uncertain. TRBV23-1 is an ORF; its function is uncertain. The CDR3 covers 13 residues. V lost 11 bases and J 0 bases, leaving 11 bases between the germline ends. The CDR3 sequence: CARVKLSYNEQFF. In DNA, the CDR3 is TGCGCCCGCGTGAAACTCTCCTACAATGAGCAGTTCTTC.

J is TRBJ1-1 and V is TRBV30, with D hard to call. Looked up from germline, CDR1 is GTSNPN and CDR2 is SVGIG (reference sequence). Trimming left V 1 base short and J 4 bases short, with 4 bases between. The CDR3 covers 11 residues. In DNA form, the CDR3 reads TGTGCCTGGAGTGCCTCCACTGAAGCTTTCTTT. Protein product: CAWSASTEAFF.

The chain recombines TRBV28 with TRBJ1-5; no clear D gene. Trimming left V 2 bases short and J 1 base short, with 21 bases between. The CDR3 runs to 19 residues. From germline, CDR1 is MDHEN and CDR2 SYDVKM. CDR3 protein: CASSLPEVSLSESNQPQHF. In DNA form, the CDR3 reads TGTGCCAGCAGTTTACCGGAGGTTTCTTTGAGTGAGAGCAATCAGCCCCAGCATTTT.

The chain joins TRBV3-1 (or the pseudogene TRBV3-2) to TRBJ1-1, with 9 positions matching TRBD1. The J segment lost 0 bases and the V segment lost 3 bases, leaving 17 bases of the junction unmatched. The CDR3 consists of 20 residues. In germline, CDR1 is LGHDT, CDR2 YNNKEL (reference sequence). The CDR3 coding sequence is TGTGCCAGCAGCCACGTAAGACAGGGGGGCCCTAGATATGTGAACACTGAAGCTTTCTTT. It yields the protein CASSHVRQGGPRYVNTEAFF.

The V and J genes are TRBV7-3 and TRBJ2-5, with 10 bases aligning to TRBD2. Looked up from germline, CDR1 is SGHTA and CDR2 is FQGTGA. With V trimmed by 5 bases and J by 5 bases, 2 bases remained unmatched. The CDR3 covers 13 residues. The CDR3 DNA reads as TGTGCCAGCAGCAGGGGACTAGCGGAGACCCAGTACTTC. Protein: CASSRGLAETQYF.

The chain carries TRBV5-1 and TRBJ1-1; D unclear. This CDR3 is 14 amino acids long. Germline V CDR1 and CDR2: SGHRS, YFSETQ. With 0 bases removed from V and 4 bases from J, the gap between germline ends came to 10 bases. The CDR3 loop is CASSLVNAGTEAFF. The CDR3, as DNA: TGCGCCAGCAGCTTGGTAAACGCAGGCACTGAAGCTTTCTTT.

The chain carries TRBV10-2 and TRBJ2-7, with D tentatively TRBD1 (6 bases). Germline CDR1 and CDR2: WSHSY and SAAADI. Trimming took 5 bases from V and 2 from J, leaving 10 bases between them. The CDR3 runs 13 residues. The DNA for the CDR3 is TGCGCCAGCAGTCCGGGACAAGCCTACGAGCAGTACTTC. Protein: CASSPGQAYEQYF.